This paragraph covers one T cell receptor (beta chain) sequence. Antigen unknown. CDR1 is SGHTA, CDR2 FQGNSA, per germline. The CDR3 is 13 amino acids. Trimming removed 4 bases from V and 0 bases from J, with 7 bases in between. The sample belongs to a study of cytomegalovirus exposure and HLA in healthy donors. Study summary: Researchers previously reported finding 90 million to 130 million unique TCR beta sequences from roughly 170 million T cells.

PCR was performed using 60 Vbeta and 13 Jbeta primers. This table comes from immunoSEQ multiplex PCR, and its TCRdb copy is limited to in-frame clones, with some not included. The table has about 160,000 clones, about four fifths seen once; the top ten hold under 6%. Study-level points and caveats: Most TCR sequences were seen very rarely across donors, but some public TCRs occurred in many.

The sample was PBMCs. This TCR came from a man aged 25 to 40 in good health and CMV-seronegative. The chain combines TRBV7-2 with TRBJ2-7; no definite D call. The CDR3 region has the DNA TGTGCCAGCAGCTCTCCTAACTCCTACGAGCAGTACTTC. Translated: CASSSPNSYEQYF.